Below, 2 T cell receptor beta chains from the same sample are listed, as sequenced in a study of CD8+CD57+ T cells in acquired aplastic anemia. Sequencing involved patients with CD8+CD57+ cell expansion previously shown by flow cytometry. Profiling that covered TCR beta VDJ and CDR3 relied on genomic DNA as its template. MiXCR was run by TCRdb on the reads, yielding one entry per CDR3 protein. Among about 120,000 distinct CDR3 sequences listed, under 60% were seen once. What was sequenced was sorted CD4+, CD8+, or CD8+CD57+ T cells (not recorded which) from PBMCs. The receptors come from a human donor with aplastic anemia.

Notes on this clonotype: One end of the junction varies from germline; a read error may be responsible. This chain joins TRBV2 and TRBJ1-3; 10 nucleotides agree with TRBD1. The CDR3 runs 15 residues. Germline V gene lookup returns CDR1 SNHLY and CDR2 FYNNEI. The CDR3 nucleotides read TGTGCCAGCAGGGAAGACAGGGGGCGTGGAGACACCATATATTTC. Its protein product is CASREDRGRGDTIYF.

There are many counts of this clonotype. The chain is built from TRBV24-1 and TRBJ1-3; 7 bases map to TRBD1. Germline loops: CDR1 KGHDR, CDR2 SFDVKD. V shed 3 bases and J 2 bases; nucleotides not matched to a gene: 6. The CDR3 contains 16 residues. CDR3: CATSDRQGITGNTIYF. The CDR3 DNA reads TGTGCCACCAGTGATCGACAGGGCATCACTGGAAACACCATATATTTT.